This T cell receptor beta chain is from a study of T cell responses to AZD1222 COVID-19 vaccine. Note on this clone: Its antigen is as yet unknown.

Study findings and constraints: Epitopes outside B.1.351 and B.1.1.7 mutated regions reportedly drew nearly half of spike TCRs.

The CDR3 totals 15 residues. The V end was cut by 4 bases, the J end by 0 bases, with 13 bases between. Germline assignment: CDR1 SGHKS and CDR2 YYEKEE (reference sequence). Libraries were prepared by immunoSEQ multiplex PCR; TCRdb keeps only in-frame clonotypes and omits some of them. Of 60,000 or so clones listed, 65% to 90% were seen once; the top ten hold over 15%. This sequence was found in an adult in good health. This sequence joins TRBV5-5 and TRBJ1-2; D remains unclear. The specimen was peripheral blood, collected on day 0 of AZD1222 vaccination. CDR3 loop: CASSPNTGANYGYTF. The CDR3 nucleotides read TGTGCCAGCAGCCCGAACACTGGGGCTAACTATGGCTACACCTTC.